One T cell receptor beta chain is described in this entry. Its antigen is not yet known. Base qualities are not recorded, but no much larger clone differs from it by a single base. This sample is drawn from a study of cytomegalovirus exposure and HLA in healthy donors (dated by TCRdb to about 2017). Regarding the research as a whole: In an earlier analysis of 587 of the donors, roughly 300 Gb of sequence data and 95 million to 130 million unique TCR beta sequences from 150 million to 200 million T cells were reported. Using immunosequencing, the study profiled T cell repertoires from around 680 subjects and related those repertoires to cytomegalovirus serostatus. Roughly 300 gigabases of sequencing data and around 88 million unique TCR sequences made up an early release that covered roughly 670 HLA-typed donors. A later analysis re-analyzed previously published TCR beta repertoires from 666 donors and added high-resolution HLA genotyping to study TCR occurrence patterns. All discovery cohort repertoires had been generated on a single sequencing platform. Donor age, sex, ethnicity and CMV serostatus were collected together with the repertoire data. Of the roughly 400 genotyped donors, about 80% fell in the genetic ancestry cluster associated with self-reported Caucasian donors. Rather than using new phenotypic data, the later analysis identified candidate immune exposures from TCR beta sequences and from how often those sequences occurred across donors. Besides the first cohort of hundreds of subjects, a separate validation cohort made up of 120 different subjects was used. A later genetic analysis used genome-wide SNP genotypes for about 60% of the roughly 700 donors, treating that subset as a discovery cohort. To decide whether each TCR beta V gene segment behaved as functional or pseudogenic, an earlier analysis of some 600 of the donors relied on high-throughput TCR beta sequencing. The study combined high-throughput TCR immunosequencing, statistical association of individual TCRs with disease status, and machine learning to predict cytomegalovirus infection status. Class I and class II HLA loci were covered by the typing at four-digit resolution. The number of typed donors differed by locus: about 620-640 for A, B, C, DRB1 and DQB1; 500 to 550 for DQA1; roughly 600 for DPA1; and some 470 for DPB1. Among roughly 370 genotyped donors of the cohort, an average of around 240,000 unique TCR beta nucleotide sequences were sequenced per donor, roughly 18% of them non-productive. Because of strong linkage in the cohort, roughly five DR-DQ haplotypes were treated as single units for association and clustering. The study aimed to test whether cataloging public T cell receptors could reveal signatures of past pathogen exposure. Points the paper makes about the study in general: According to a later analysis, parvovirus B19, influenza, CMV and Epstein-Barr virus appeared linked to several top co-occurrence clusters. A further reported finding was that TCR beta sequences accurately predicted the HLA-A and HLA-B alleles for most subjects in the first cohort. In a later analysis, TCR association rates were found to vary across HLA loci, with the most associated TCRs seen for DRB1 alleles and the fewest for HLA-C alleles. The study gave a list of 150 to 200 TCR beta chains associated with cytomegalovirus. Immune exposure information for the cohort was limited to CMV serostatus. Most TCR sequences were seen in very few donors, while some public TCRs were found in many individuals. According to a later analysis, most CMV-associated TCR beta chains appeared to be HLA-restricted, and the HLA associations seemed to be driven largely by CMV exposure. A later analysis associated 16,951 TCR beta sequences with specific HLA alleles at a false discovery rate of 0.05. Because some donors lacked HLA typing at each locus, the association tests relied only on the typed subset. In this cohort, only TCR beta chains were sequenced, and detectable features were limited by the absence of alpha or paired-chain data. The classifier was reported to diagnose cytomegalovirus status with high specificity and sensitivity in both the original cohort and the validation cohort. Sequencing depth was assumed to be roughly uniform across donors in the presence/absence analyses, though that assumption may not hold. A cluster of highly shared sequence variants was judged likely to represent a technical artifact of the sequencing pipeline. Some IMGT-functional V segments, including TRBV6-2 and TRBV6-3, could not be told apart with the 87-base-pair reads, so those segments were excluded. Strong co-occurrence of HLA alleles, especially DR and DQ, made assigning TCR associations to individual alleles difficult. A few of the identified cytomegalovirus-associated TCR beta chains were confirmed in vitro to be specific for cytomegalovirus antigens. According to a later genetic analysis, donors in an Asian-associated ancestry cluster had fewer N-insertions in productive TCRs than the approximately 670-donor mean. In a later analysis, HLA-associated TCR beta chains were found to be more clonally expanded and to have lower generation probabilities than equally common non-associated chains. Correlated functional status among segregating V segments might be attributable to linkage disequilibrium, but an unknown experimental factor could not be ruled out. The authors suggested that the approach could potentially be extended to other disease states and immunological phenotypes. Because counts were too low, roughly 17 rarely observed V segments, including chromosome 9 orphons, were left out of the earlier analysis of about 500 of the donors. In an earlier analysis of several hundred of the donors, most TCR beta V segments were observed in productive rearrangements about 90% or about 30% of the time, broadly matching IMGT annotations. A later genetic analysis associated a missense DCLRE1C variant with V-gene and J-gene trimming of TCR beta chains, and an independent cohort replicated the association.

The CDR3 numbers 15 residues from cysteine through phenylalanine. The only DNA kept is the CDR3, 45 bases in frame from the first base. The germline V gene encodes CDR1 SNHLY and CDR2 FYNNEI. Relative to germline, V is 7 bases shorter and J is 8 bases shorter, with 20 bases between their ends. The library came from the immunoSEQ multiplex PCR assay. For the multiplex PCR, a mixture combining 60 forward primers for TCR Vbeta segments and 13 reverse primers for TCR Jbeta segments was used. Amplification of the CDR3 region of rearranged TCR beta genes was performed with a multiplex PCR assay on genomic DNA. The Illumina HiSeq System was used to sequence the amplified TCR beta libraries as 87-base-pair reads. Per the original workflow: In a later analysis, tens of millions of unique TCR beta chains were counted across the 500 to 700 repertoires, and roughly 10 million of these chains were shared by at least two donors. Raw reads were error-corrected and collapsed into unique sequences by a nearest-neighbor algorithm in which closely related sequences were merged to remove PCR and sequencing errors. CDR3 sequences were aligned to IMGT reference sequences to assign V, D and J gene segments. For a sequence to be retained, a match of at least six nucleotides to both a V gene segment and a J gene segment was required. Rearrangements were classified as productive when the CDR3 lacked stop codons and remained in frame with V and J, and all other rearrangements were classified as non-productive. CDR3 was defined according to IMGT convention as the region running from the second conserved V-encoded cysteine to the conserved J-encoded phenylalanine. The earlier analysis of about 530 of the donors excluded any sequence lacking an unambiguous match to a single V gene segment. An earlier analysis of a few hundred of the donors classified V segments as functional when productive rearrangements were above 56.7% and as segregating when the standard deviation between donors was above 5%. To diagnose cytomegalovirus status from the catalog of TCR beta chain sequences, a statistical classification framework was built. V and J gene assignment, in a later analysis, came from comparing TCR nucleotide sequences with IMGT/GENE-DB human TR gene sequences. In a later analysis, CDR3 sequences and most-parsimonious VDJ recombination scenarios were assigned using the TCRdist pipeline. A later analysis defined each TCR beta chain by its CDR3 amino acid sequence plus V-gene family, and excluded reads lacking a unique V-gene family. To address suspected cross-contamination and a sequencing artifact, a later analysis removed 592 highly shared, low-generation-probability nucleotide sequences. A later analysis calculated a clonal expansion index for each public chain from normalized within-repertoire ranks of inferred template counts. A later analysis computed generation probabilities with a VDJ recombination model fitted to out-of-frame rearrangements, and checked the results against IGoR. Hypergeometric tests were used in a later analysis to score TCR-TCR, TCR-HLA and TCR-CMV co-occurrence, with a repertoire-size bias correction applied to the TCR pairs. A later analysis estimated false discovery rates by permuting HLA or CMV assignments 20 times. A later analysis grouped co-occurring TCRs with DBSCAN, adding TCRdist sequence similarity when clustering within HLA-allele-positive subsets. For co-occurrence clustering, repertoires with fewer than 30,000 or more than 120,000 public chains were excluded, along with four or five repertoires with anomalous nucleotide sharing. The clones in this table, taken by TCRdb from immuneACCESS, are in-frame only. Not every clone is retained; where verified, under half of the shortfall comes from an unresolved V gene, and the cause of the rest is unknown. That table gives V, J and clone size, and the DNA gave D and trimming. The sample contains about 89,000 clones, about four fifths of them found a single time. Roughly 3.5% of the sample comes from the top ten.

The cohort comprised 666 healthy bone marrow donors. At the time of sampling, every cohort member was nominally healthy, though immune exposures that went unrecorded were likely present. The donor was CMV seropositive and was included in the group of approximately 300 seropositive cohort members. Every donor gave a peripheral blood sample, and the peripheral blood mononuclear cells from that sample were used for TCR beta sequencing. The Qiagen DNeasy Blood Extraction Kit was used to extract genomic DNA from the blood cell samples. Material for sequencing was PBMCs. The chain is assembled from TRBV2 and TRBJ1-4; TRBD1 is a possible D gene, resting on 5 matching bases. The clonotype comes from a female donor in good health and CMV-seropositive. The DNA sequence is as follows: TGTGCCAGCATTCCTCAAACCCTCGGGGGGGAAAAACTGTTTTTT. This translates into CASIPQTLGGEKLFF.